Presented here are 3 T cell receptor beta chains from one specimen sequenced in a study of PD-1 blockade in classical Hodgkin lymphoma. The table came from immunoSEQ multiplex PCR; TCRdb's copy has only in-frame clones and leaves some out. This sample has about 39,000 clones, with roughly three quarters found just once. In every patient, relapse followed autologous stem cell transplantation, while exposure to brentuximab vedotin differed. The starting material was peripheral blood mononuclear cells (PBMCs), obtained before the second cycle of nivolumab. The receptors shown here come from a human donor with classical Hodgkin lymphoma.

Written as DNA, the CDR3 is TGTGCCAGCAGCGTAGCTAGCGGACCCTACAATGAGCAGTTCTTC. Encoded protein: CASSVASGPYNEQFF. V gene TRBV9 combines with J gene TRBJ2-1; 7 bases align to TRBD2. The germline CDR1 and CDR2 sequences are SGDLS and YYNGEE. J lost 2 bases, V lost 0 bases, and 2 bases had no gene match. This CDR3 region has 15 residues.

This sequence joins TRBV6-5 and TRBJ1-5; D gene unclear. The CDR3 runs to 14 residues. Between the trimmed V and J ends, which lost 0 bases and 3 bases, there was a span of 6 bases. CDR1 and CDR2 from the germline V gene are MNHEY and SVGAGI. CDR3 sequence reads: CASSYSRVNQPQHF. For the CDR3, the DNA is TGTGCCAGCAGTTACTCCCGAGTCAATCAGCCCCAGCATTTT.

This clone has more than one count but fewer than ten. The V gene is TRBV7-2, the J gene TRBJ2-7; possible D gene TRBD2, 6 bases. V gave up 0 bases and J gave up 10 bases, with 16 bases separating them. The CDR3 runs 14 residues. Germline CDR1 is SGHTA and CDR2 is FQGNSA. The CDR3 DNA follows: TGTGCCAGCAGCTTAGCGGTAGCGGTCCGCGAACAGTACTTC. Amino acids: CASSLAVAVREQYF.